The 21 T cell receptor beta chains presented below share a single source sample, sequenced in a study of T-cell reconstitution after alpha-beta-depleted transplantation in children. Researchers prepared the TCRbeta library using unique molecular identifiers, the study reports. TCRdb re-called the PCR reads through MiXCR, storing one row per CDR3 protein. This table has around 600,000 distinct CDR3 sequences, 10% appearing once. Here the sequenced sample was PBMCs from the stem cell graft donor, taken from the stem cell graft. These receptors were obtained from a human donor who donated a stem cell graft to a child with acute myeloid leukemia.

In this sample, this clonotype turned up many times. This chain uses TRBV29-1 with TRBJ2-1; D is unclear. Trimming removed 6 bases at V and 5 bases at J, with 23 bases between. Germline CDR1 is SQVTM and CDR2 is ANQGSEA. The length of the CDR3 is 16 residues. In DNA, the CDR3 is TGCAGCGTCCGATTCCGGGCTTCTACCGCACACAATGAGCAGTTCTTC. It specifies CSVRFRASTAHNEQFF.

This clonotype was seen a handful of times. The chain recombines TRBV18 with TRBJ2-2; D uncertain. V lost 3 bases and J 1 base, leaving 12 bases between the germline ends. This CDR3 has 16 residues. CDR1 is KGHSH, CDR2 LQKENI, per germline. The CDR3 sequence is CASSPLSKQNTGELFF. Here the CDR3 DNA reads TGTGCCAGCTCACCTTTATCAAAGCAGAACACCGGGGAGCTGTTTTTT.

This clonotype was observed many times. This chain joins TRBV5-1 and TRBJ2-1; 9 bases are a match to TRBD1. V gave up 6 bases and J gave up 5 bases; unmatched junction bases: 12. CDR1 and CDR2 (germline): SGHRS, YFSETQ. The CDR3 length is 16 residues. CDR3 DNA: TGCGCCAGCATCCCACTCCAGGGACAGGGTGACAATGAGCAGTTCTTC. Residues: CASIPLQGQGDNEQFF.

The V and J genes are TRBV9 and TRBJ2-1; D not resolved. The germline gives CDR1 SGDLS, CDR2 YYNGEE. V lost 0 bases, J lost 0 bases, and 10 bases lay in between. The CDR3 is made up of 16 amino acids. The CDR3 DNA reads as TGTGCCAGCAGCGTAGACCCCTCTAGCTCCTACAATGAGCAGTTCTTC. Protein product: CASSVDPSSSYNEQFF.

This clonotype appeared a few times. The chain combines TRBV24-1 with TRBJ2-1; 14 positions agree with TRBD2. V shed 3 bases, J shed 1 base, and the junction held 1 base outside the gene matches. Germline values: CDR1 KGHDR, CDR2 SFDVKD. This CDR3 region has 17 residues. CDR3 residues: CATSDRTSGRSYNEQFF. DNA for the CDR3: TGTGCCACCAGTGATCGGACTAGCGGGAGGTCCTACAATGAGCAGTTCTTC.

The chain uses TRBV6-2 or TRBV6-3 and TRBJ2-7; D call uncertain. Germline loops: CDR1 MNHEY, CDR2 SVGEGT. CDR3 length equals 15 residues. The V gene lost 3 bases and the J gene lost 3 bases, with 15 bases spanning the gap. CDR3 amino acids: CASSYSRPRLYEQYF. The CDR3 DNA follows: TGTGCCAGCAGTTATTCCAGGCCCCGTCTCTACGAGCAGTACTTC.

The rearrangement links TRBV3-1 to TRBJ2-3; 10 bases are a match to TRBD2. The CDR3 spans 16 residues. CDR1 and CDR2 from the germline V gene are LGHDT and YNNKEL (reference sequence). The trim removed 8 bases at V and 3 bases at J, leaving 11 bases unmatched. The CDR3 loop reads CASSSPGLANTDTQYF. The CDR3 region has the DNA TGTGCCAGCTCCTCTCCGGGACTAGCGAATACAGATACGCAGTATTTT.

The chain combines TRBV3-1 with TRBJ2-1, with D unclear. The ends were cut back, 7 bases at V and 0 bases at J, with 19 bases in the middle. Germline CDR1 reads LGHDT; CDR2 reads YNNKEL (reference sequence). The CDR3 totals 17 residues. CDR3 region: CASTPPSLGGSYNEQFF. The CDR3 bases are TGTGCCAGCACCCCCCCCTCGCTGGGCGGCTCCTACAATGAGCAGTTCTTC.

This clonotype showed up many times. This sequence joins TRBV20-1 and TRBJ2-7; D possibly corresponds to TRBD2 (5 bases). CDR1 is DFQATT and CDR2 is SNEGSKA in the germline V gene (reference sequence). This CDR3 region has 15 residues. The germline V and J ends were trimmed by 0 bases and 2 bases, with 14 bases remaining between them. CDR3 loop: CSARDPETTPYEQYF. The CDR3 region has the DNA TGCAGTGCTAGAGATCCAGAGACTACCCCCTACGAGCAGTACTTC.

The rearrangement links TRBV25-1 to TRBJ1-1, with D hard to call. CDR3 length equals 15 residues. In germline, CDR1 is MGHDK, CDR2 SYGVNS. Between the trimmed V and J ends, which lost 5 bases and 0 bases, there was a span of 13 bases. This CDR3 reads CASSPVVSLNTEAFF. The CDR3 nucleotides read TGTGCCAGCAGTCCCGTGGTGAGCTTGAACACTGAAGCTTTCTTT.

This sequence joins TRBV30 and TRBJ2-7; tentative D call: TRBD2 (5 bases). This CDR3 region has 11 residues. The V end was cut by 1 base, the J end by 4 bases, with 5 bases between. Germline lookup yields CDR1 GTSNPN and CDR2 SVGIG (reference sequence). The chain's CDR3 is CAWSGGYEQYF. CDR3 nucleotide sequence: TGTGCCTGGAGTGGAGGGTACGAGCAGTACTTC.

The chain combines TRBV20-1 with TRBJ1-5, with no clear D. The V and J ends lost 1 base and 3 bases respectively, with 7 bases between them. The CDR3 runs 13 residues. CDR1 is DFQATT, CDR2 SNEGSKA, per germline (reference sequence). CDR3 residues: CSARGPDNQPQHF. CDR3 DNA: TGCAGTGCTAGAGGACCGGACAATCAGCCCCAGCATTTT.

This clonotype appeared a few times. The chain couples TRBV10-3 to TRBJ2-1, with D unresolved. The CDR3 loop spans 17 amino acids. Germline loops: CDR1 ENHRY, CDR2 SYGVKD. The germline V and J ends were trimmed by 7 bases and 0 bases, with 19 bases remaining between them. DNA of the CDR3: TGTGCCATCACCTTACGGTCTCACAGTAGCTCCTACAATGAGCAGTTCTTC. Translation gives CAITLRSHSSSYNEQFF.

This clonotype has only a few counts. V and J are TRBV7-2 and TRBJ2-7; unclear D gene. Germline V gene sequence: CDR1 SGHTA, CDR2 FQGNSA. This CDR3 has 12 residues. Between the trimmed V and J ends, which lost 5 bases and 4 bases, there was a span of 9 bases. The CDR3 DNA reads as TGTGCCAGCAGCCAAGATACGTACGAGCAGTACTTC. Translating it yields CASSQDTYEQYF.

This clonotype was recorded a few times. The genes are TRBV20-1 and TRBJ2-7; tentative D call: TRBD1 (5 bases). This CDR3 has 11 residues. Trimming left V 6 bases short and J 7 bases short, with 13 bases between. Germline V gene sequence: CDR1 DFQATT, CDR2 SNEGSKA (reference sequence). The CDR3 region is CSADSFEEQYF. CDR3 nucleotide sequence: TGCAGTGCCGACAGTTTCGAGGAGCAGTACTTC.

This clonotype occurred a few times. The genes are TRBV14 and TRBJ2-5; D is unclear. V was shortened by 5 bases and J by 4 bases, with 11 bases between the two germline ends. The CDR3 spans 13 residues. Germline loops: CDR1 SGHDN, CDR2 FVKESK. CDR3 loop: CASSTQKAETQYF. The CDR3 nucleotides read TGTGCCAGCAGCACTCAAAAGGCAGAGACCCAGTACTTC.

This clonotype has more than one count but fewer than ten. J is TRBJ2-5 and V is TRBV28; 7 nucleotides match TRBD1. The CDR3 covers 16 residues. V lost 4 bases, J lost 0 bases, and 8 bases stayed unmatched. Per the germline V gene, CDR1 is MDHEN and CDR2 is SYDVKM. CDR3 sequence: CASSSLLDRDQETQYF. CDR3 nucleotides: TGTGCCAGCAGTTCCCTCCTCGACAGGGACCAAGAGACCCAGTACTTC.

This clonotype was detected only a few times. The chain joins TRBV30 to TRBJ2-3; D assignment may be TRBD1 or TRBD2 (5 bases each). CDR1 and CDR2 (germline): GTSNPN, SVGIG (reference sequence). The CDR3 sequence is 13 residues long. Trimming cost V 4 bases and J 1 base, with 9 bases left between them. CDR3 nucleotide sequence: TGTGCCTGGAATCGGGACGGCACAGATACGCAGTATTTT. Residues: CAWNRDGTDTQYF.

This clonotype was observed a few times. V gene TRBV5-1 combines with J gene TRBJ1-1, with 10 bases fitting TRBD1. V gave up 4 bases and J gave up 8 bases; unmatched junction bases: 8. The germline gives CDR1 SGHRS, CDR2 YFSETQ. The CDR3 is made up of 14 amino acids. For the CDR3, the DNA is TGCGCCAGCAGCCAAGGGGGGACAGGGGCCGAAGCTTTCTTT. Its translation is CASSQGGTGAEAFF.

This chain uses TRBV20-1 with TRBJ2-7, with 9 bases lining up with TRBD2. Germline assignment: CDR1 DFQATT and CDR2 SNEGSKA (reference sequence). CDR3 length equals 12 residues. The V gene end was trimmed by 0 bases and the J gene end by 9 bases; junction bases not matched to a gene: 3. The CDR3 DNA reads TGCAGTGCTAGAGAGTTTAGCGGGGGGCAGTACTTC. This codes for CSAREFSGGQYF.

This clonotype was detected only a few times. V and J are TRBV29-1 and TRBJ2-1; a weak D match, TRBD1 (6 bases). The CDR3 runs 13 residues. The germline V gene encodes CDR1 SQVTM and CDR2 ANQGSEA. Trimming cost V 6 bases and J 12 bases, with 21 bases left between them. CDR3 sequence reads: CSVLDSGAWVQFF. In DNA, the CDR3 is TGCAGCGTCCTGGACAGTGGGGCCTGGGTGCAGTTCTTC.